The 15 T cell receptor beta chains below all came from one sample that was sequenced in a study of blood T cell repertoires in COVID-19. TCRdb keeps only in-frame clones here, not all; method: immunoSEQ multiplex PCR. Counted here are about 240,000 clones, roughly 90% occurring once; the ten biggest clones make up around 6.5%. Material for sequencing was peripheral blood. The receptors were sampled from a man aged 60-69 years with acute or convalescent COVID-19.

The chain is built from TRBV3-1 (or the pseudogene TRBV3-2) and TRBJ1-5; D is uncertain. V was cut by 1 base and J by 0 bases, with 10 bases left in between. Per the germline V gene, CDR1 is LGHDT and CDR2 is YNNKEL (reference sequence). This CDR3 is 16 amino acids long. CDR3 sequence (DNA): TGTGCCAGCAGCCAAGCCGGGATGGGTAGCAATCAGCCCCAGCATTTT. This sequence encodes CASSQAGMGSNQPQHF.

The CDR3 DNA reads as TGTGCCAGCAGCTACCTACTAGCGGGAGATCGGGAGACCCAGTACTTC. Amino acids: CASSYLLAGDRETQYF. The chain uses TRBV13 and TRBJ2-5, with TRBD2 matching over 11 bases. The length of the CDR3 is 16 residues. Germline loops: CDR1 PRHDT, CDR2 FYEKMQ (reference sequence). V gave up 4 bases and J gave up 5 bases; unmatched junction bases: 9.

The DNA of the CDR3 is TGCAGCGTTCGGGGACAGTCCTACAATGAGCAGTTCTTC. It translates to CSVRGQSYNEQFF. The gene calls are TRBV29-1 and TRBJ2-1; 7 nucleotides line up with TRBD1. Germline-derived CDR1 and CDR2 are SQVTM and ANQGSEA. V shed 5 bases and J 1 base; nucleotides not matched to a gene: 2. This CDR3 has 13 residues.

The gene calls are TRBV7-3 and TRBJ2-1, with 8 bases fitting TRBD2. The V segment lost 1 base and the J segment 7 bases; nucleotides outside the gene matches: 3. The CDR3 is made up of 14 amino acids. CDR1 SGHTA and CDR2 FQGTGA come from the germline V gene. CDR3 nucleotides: TGTGCCAGCAGCTTAAAGGGACTAGGGAATGAGCAGTTCTTC. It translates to CASSLKGLGNEQFF.

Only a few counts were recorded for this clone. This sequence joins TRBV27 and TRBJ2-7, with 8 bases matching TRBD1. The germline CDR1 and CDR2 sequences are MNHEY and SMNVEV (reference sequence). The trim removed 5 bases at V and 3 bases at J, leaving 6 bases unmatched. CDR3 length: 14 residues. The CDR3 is CASSPRQGSYEQYF. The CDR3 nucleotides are TGTGCCAGCAGTCCCCGACAGGGGAGCTACGAGCAGTACTTC.

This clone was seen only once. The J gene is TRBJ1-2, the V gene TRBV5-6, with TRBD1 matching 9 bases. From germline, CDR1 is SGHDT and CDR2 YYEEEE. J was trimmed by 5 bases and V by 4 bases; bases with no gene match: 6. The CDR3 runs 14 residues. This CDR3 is CASSLQGAGYGYTF. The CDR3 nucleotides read TGTGCCAGCAGCCTACAGGGGGCAGGGTATGGCTACACCTTC.

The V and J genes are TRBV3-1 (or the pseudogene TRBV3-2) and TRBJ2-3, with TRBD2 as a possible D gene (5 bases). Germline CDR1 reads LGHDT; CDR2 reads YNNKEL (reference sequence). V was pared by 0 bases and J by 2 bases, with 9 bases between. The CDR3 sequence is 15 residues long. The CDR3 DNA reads TGTGCCAGCAGCCAAGAAGGAGGATTCACAGATACGCAGTATTTT. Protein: CASSQEGGFTDTQYF.

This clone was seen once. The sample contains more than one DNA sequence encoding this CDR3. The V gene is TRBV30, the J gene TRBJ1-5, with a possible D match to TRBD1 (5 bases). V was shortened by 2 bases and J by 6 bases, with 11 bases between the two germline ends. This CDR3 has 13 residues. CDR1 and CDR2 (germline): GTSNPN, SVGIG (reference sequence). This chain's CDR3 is CAWSLRGGQPQHF. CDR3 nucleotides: TGTGCCTGGAGTCTGAGGGGAGGTCAGCCCCAGCATTTT.

The CDR3 loop is CASSKGSGTSGVTYEQYF. The CDR3 coding sequence is TGTGCCAGCAGCAAAGGCTCCGGGACTAGCGGGGTTACCTACGAGCAGTACTTC. The rearrangement uses TRBV21-1 and TRBJ2-7; no check of the table's D call, TRBD2, against the DNA was made. TRBV21-1 is deemed a pseudogene. The CDR3 spans 18 residues.

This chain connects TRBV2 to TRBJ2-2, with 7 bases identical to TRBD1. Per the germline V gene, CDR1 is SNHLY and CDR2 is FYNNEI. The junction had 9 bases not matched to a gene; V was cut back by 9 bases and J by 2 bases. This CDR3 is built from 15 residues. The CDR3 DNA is TGTGCCAGTGTAGTTGGGACAGCCAACACCGGGGAGCTGTTTTTT. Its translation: CASVVGTANTGELFF.

This chain's CDR3 is CASSQDLGQGNDYGYTF. DNA for the CDR3: TGCGCCAGCAGCCAAGATTTAGGACAGGGGAATGACTATGGCTACACCTTC. The chain employs TRBV4-1 and TRBJ1-2, with 9 bases lining up with TRBD1. The germline CDR1 and CDR2 sequences are MGHRA and YSYEKL. The trim removed 0 bases at V and 3 bases at J, leaving 8 bases unmatched. The CDR3 sequence is 17 residues long.

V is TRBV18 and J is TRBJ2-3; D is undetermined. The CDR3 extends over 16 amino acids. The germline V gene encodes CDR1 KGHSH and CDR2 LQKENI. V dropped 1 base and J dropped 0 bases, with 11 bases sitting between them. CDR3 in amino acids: CASSPRAKESTDTQYF. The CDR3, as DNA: TGTGCCAGCTCACCACGGGCCAAGGAAAGCACAGATACGCAGTATTTT.

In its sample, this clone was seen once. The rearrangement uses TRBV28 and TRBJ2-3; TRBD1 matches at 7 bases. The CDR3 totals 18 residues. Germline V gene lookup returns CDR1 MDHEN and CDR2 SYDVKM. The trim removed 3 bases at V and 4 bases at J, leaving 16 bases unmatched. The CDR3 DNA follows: TGTGCCAGCAGTTTTCCTCCGGACAGGAACCTCAACCCAGATACGCAGTATTTT. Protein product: CASSFPPDRNLNPDTQYF.

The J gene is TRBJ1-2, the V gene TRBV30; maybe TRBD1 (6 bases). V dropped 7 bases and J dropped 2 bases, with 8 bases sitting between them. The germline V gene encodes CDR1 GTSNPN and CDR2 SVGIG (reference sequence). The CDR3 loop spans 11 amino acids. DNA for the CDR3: TGTGCCTCTGACAGGAACTATGGCTACACCTTC. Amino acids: CASDRNYGYTF.

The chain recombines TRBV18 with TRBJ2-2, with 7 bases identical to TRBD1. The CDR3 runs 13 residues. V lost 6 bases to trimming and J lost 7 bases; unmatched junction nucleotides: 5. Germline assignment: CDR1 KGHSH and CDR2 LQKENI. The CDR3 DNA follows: TGTGCCAGCTCGACAGGGCGTATCGGGGAGCTGTTTTTT. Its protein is CASSTGRIGELFF.